These T cell receptor beta chains were read from a single sample in a study of blood T cell repertoires in COVID-19. Clones were sequenced by immunoSEQ multiplex PCR, and TCRdb holds only the in-frame ones, with some missing. This table has around 130,000 clones, 77% appearing once. The sample comprised peripheral blood. The origin of the receptors is an elderly man with acute or convalescent COVID-19. The CDR3 runs from the conserved cysteine through the conserved F or W. The D gene is left open where the match is weak. Clone size is given for some rows only: seen once, a few or many times, or a class if the clone is expanded.

J: TRBJ1-1
size: NA
D: TRBD1
V: TRBV4-2
DNA: TGTGCCAGCAGCCAAGGCTCGGGACAGGGATCCACTGAAGCTTTCTTT
CDR3: CASSQGSGQGSTEAFF

J: TRBJ2-3
size: NA
D: TRBD2
V: TRBV5-6
DNA: TGTGCCAGCAGCTTGGGAGCCAGGGGACTAGCGGGGTTAGATACGCAGTATTTT
CDR3: CASSLGARGLAGLDTQYF

J: TRBJ1-3
size: NA
D: NA
V: TRBV30
DNA: TGTGCCTGGAGTGTACTATTGACGGCCGCTGGAAACACCATATATTTT
CDR3: CAWSVLLTAAGNTIYF

J: TRBJ2-1
size: NA
D: TRBD1
V: TRBV7-6
DNA: TGTGCCAGCAGCGAAAGTCTTACAGGGGGCAATGAGCAGTTCTTC
CDR3: CASSESLTGGNEQFF

J: TRBJ2-7
size: few
D: NA
V: TRBV5-4
DNA: TGTGCCAGCAGCTTGACAGGATTGGGGCACGAGCAGTACTTC
CDR3: CASSLTGLGHEQYF

J: TRBJ2-3
size: NA
D: TRBD1
V: TRBV12-3/TRBV12-4
DNA: TGTGCCAGCAGTCCCGGACAGGGAAAAAGTCATTTT
CDR3: CASSPGQGKSHF

J: TRBJ2-1
size: few
D: NA
V: TRBV3-1/TRBV3-2
DNA: TGTGCCAGCAGCCAAGTACTCCAGGGCAATGAGCAGTTCTTC
CDR3: CASSQVLQGNEQFF

J: TRBJ2-5
size: NA
D: NA
V: TRBV2
DNA: TGTGCCAGCAGTGCGTACGGACTAAAGGAGACCCAGTACTTC
CDR3: CASSAYGLKETQYF

J: TRBJ2-7
size: NA
D: TRBD2
V: TRBV12-3/TRBV12-4
DNA: TGTGCCAGCACCCCCAGCGGGGGGGCAGAGCAGTACTTC
CDR3: CASTPSGGAEQYF

J: TRBJ2-7
size: NA
D: TRBD2
V: TRBV11-2
DNA: TGTGCCAGCAGCCTGGGGGGGTGGCGCGAGCAGTACTTC
CDR3: CASSLGGWREQYF

J: TRBJ1-5
size: NA
D: NA
V: TRBV29-1
DNA: TGCAGCGTTGGAGGTGAGGGACAGCCCCAGCATTTT
CDR3: CSVGGEGQPQHF

J: TRBJ2-5
size: medium-sized
D: NA
V: TRBV7-8
DNA: TGTGCCAGCACCAGGGGAGAGACCCAGTACTTC
CDR3: CASTRGETQYF

J: TRBJ2-7
size: few
D: NA
V: TRBV7-8
DNA: TGTGCCAGCAGTGTGGGGCAGGGTCCCTACGAGCAGTACTTC
CDR3: CASSVGQGPYEQYF

J: TRBJ1-6
size: once
D: NA
V: TRBV14
DNA: TGTGCCAGCAGCCAAGAGGTTAGCGTTTCACCCCTCCACTTT
CDR3: CASSQEVSVSPLHF

J: TRBJ2-3
size: once
D: TRBD2
V: TRBV19
DNA: TGTGCCAGTAGGGGCAGCGGGGGGGCGTCATCGGATACGCAGTATTTT
CDR3: CASRGSGGASSDTQYF

J: TRBJ1-2
size: NA
D: TRBD1
V: TRBV10-3
DNA: TGTGCCATCAGTGGGACAGGGGAAAACTATGGCTACACCTTC
CDR3: CAISGTGENYGYTF

J: TRBJ2-7
size: NA
D: NA
V: TRBV3-1/TRBV3-2
DNA: TGTGCCAGCAGCCAAAGGTGGGGCAGCACCTACGAGCAGTACTTC
CDR3: CASSQRWGSTYEQYF

J: TRBJ2-3
size: NA
D: TRBD1
V: TRBV4-3
DNA: TGCGCCAGCAGCCAACATACAGCGACAGGGAATAGTGCAGATACGCAGTATTTT
CDR3: CASSQHTATGNSADTQYF

J: TRBJ2-7
size: NA
D: NA
V: TRBV5-5
DNA: TGTGCCAGCAGCCGAGGCGGCAGGGTTTACGAGCAGTACTTC
CDR3: CASSRGGRVYEQYF

J: TRBJ2-7
size: NA
D: TRBD1
V: TRBV5-1
DNA: TGCGCCAGCAGCTTGGGGGGACAGGGGGCTGACGAGCAGTACTTC
CDR3: CASSLGGQGADEQYF

J: TRBJ2-5
size: few
D: NA
V: TRBV5-1
DNA: TGCGCCAGCAGCTTGCCTTTGGGGGCCAAGGAGACCCAGTACTTC
CDR3: CASSLPLGAKETQYF

J: TRBJ1-2
size: NA
D: NA
V: TRBV10-3
DNA: TGTGCCATCTCGTCCCAGGACAGCAAGATCCCTGCTAACTATGGCTACACCTTC
CDR3: CAISSQDSKIPANYGYTF

J: TRBJ2-2
size: many
D: NA
V: TRBV11-1
DNA: TGTGCCAGCAGCTTAGGGCAGGGGACCGGGGAGCTGTTTTTT
CDR3: CASSLGQGTGELFF

J: TRBJ1-4
size: NA
D: NA
V: TRBV28
DNA: TGTGCCAGCAGCCTTCAGTCACCAACTAATGAAAAACTGTTTTTT
CDR3: CASSLQSPTNEKLFF

J: TRBJ2-7
size: NA
D: TRBD2
V: TRBV6-1
DNA: TGTGCCAGCAGTTTCCTAGCGGGGGGACAGTTGCAGTACTTC
CDR3: CASSFLAGGQLQYF

J: TRBJ2-2
size: once
D: NA
V: TRBV27
DNA: TGTGCCAGCAGTTCGACAGGCTCCGGGGAGCTGTTTTTT
CDR3: CASSSTGSGELFF

J: TRBJ2-2
size: few
D: TRBD2
V: TRBV3-1/TRBV3-2
DNA: TGTGCCAGCAGTCAGACTAGCGGGGGAAACACCGGGGAGCTGTTTTTT
CDR3: CASSQTSGGNTGELFF

J: TRBJ1-6
size: NA
D: TRBD1
V: TRBV19
DNA: TGTGCCAGTAGTATTGGACAGGGGATTGATTCACCCCTCCACTTT
CDR3: CASSIGQGIDSPLHF

J: TRBJ2-3
size: few
D: TRBD1
V: TRBV18
DNA: TGTGCCAGCTCACCCAGGACAGGGGCAGGGAAGCCGACAGATACGCAGTATTTT
CDR3: CASSPRTGAGKPTDTQYF

J: TRBJ2-2
size: NA
D: TRBD1
V: TRBV7-2
DNA: TGTGCCAGCAGCTTAGTCGGGACAGGGAACGGCGGGGAGCTGTTTTTT
CDR3: CASSLVGTGNGGELFF

J: TRBJ1-6
size: NA
D: TRBD1
V: TRBV9
DNA: TGTGCCAGCAGCGCGGGACAGGGGGCAGGATCACCCCTCCACTTT
CDR3: CASSAGQGAGSPLHF

J: TRBJ1-2
size: NA
D: NA
V: TRBV7-9
DNA: TGTGCCAGTGCCACAGGGTCCCCTGGCTACACCTTC
CDR3: CASATGSPGYTF

J: TRBJ1-1
size: NA
D: NA
V: TRBV11-2
DNA: TGTGCCAGCAGCTCGACAGTGAACACTGAAGCTTTCTTT
CDR3: CASSSTVNTEAFF